Listed below are T cell receptor beta chains from one sample, sequenced in a study of neurological immune-mediated disorders. MiXCR, applied by TCRdb to the 5' RACE reads, yields one record per CDR3 protein. The sample carries under 85,000 distinct CDR3 sequences, 10% to 13% recorded once. The source material was PBMCs. These receptors were taken from a man aged 40-49 years in good health. The CDR3 runs from the conserved cysteine through the conserved F or W. D genes are given only for firm matches. Clone size is not always given. Where it is, it says once, few, many or a class for expanded clones.

J gene: TRBJ1-2
CDR3 length: 17
clone size: many
V gene: TRBV7-2
D gene: TRBD1
CDR3 DNA: TGTGCCAGCAGCTTAGCCCCGAAAGGGACAGGGGGCGACGGCTACACCTTC
CDR3 protein: CASSLAPKGTGGDGYTF

J gene: TRBJ2-7
CDR3 length: 14
clone size: -
V gene: TRBV7-9
D gene: -
CDR3 DNA: TGTGTCAGCACCCCATCGGGGGTTCAGTACGAGCAGTACTTC
CDR3 protein: CVSTPSGVQYEQYF

J gene: TRBJ1-4
CDR3 length: 17
clone size: many
V gene: TRBV5-1
D gene: TRBD1
CDR3 DNA: TGCGCCAGCAGCTCCCGGGCGGGGGCAGGGGGTTATGAAAAACTGTTTTTT
CDR3 protein: CASSSRAGAGGYEKLFF

J gene: TRBJ1-6
CDR3 length: 18
clone size: many
V gene: TRBV9
D gene: TRBD1
CDR3 DNA: TGTGCCAGCAGCCAAGCCATTAACAGGGGGCAGAAGAATTCACCCCTCCACTTT
CDR3 protein: CASSQAINRGQKNSPLHF

J gene: TRBJ2-3
CDR3 length: 12
clone size: many
V gene: TRBV24-1
D gene: -
CDR3 DNA: TGTGCCACCAGTGATTTGGATCCGGTCAAGTATTTT
CDR3 protein: CATSDLDPVKYF

J gene: TRBJ1-2
CDR3 length: 13
clone size: -
V gene: TRBV5-4
D gene: -
CDR3 DNA: TGTGCCAGCAGCCCAGATTGGGGTGGCGGCTACACCTTC
CDR3 protein: CASSPDWGGGYTF

J gene: TRBJ2-3
CDR3 length: 16
clone size: many
V gene: TRBV12-3/TRBV12-4
D gene: -
CDR3 DNA: TGTGCCAGCAGTTTGTACGGCGGGGAAAGCACAGATACGCAGTATTTT
CDR3 protein: CASSLYGGESTDTQYF

J gene: TRBJ1-2
CDR3 length: 13
clone size: few
V gene: TRBV15
D gene: -
CDR3 DNA: TGTGCCACCAGCAGAGACTTGATCTATGGCTACACCTTC
CDR3 protein: CATSRDLIYGYTF

J gene: TRBJ1-2
CDR3 length: 13
clone size: many
V gene: TRBV29-1
D gene: -
CDR3 DNA: TGCAGCGCCGAACCGGGACTTCGCGGAGGCTACACCTTC
CDR3 protein: CSAEPGLRGGYTF

J gene: TRBJ2-5
CDR3 length: 14
clone size: many
V gene: TRBV7-9
D gene: -
CDR3 DNA: TGTGCCAGCAGCTTTGGTCCCAGGAAAGAGACCCAGTACTTC
CDR3 protein: CASSFGPRKETQYF